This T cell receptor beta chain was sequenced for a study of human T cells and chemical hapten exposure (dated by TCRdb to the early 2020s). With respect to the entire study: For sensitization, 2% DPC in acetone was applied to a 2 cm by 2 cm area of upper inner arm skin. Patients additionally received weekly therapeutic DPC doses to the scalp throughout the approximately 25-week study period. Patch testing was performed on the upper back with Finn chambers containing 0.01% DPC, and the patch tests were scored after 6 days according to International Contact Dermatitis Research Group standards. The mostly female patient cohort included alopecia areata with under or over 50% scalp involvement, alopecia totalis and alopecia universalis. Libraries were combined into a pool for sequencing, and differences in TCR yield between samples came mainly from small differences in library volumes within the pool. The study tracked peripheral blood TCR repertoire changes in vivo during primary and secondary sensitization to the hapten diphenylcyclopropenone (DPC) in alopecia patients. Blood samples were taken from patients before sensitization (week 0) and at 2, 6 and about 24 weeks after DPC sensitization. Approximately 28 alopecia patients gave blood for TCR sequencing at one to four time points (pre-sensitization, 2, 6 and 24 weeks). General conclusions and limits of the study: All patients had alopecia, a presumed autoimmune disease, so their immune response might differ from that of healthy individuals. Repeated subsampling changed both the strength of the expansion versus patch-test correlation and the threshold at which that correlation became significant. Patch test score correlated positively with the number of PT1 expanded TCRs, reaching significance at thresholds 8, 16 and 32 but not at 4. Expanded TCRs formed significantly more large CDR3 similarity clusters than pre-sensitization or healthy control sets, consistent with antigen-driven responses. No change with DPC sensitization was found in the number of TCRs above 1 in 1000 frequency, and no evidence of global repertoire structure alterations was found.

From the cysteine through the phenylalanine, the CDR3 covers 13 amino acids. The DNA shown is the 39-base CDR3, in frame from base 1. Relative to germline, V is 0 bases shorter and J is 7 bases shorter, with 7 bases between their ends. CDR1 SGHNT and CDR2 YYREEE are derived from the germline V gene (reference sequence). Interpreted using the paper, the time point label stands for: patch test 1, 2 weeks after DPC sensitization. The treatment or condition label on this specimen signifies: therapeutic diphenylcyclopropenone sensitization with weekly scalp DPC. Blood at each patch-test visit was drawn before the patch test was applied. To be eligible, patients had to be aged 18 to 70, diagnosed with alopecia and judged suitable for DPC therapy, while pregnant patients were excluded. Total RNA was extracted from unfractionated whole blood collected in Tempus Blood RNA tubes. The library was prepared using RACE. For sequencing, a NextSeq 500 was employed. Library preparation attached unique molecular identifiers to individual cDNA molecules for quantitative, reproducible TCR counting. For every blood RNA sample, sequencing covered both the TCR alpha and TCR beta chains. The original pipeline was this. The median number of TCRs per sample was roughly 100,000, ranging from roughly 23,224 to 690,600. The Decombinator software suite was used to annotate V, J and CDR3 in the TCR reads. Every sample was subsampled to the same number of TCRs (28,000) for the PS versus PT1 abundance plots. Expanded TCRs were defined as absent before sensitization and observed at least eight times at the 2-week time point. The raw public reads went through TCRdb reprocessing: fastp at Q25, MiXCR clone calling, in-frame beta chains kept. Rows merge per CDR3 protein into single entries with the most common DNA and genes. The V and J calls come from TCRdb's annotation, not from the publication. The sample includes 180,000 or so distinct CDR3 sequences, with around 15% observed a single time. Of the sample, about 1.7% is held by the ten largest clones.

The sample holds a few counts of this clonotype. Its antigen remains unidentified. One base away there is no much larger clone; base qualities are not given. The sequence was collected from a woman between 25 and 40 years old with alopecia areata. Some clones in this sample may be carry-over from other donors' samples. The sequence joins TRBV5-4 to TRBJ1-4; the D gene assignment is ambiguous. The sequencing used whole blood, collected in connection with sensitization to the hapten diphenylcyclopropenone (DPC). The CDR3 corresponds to CASSLGRREKLFF. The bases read TGTGCCAGCAGCTTGGGCAGGCGTGAAAAACTGTTTTTT.